Sequencing of this T cell receptor beta chain was carried out in a study of T cell repertoires in ileal Crohn's disease. Study results and limitations: Sorted CD8 T cells held more high-frequency clones than CD4. Endoscopic recurrence occurred in every patient whose clonality exceeded 26.8%.

Method: immunoSEQ multiplex PCR; TCRdb's copy keeps in-frame clones and lacks some. The table lists 7,000 or so clones, around 72% of them singletons, with 8.5% to 10% in the top ten. J lost 5 bases, V lost 1 base, and 16 bases had no gene match. This CDR3 has 19 amino acids. Germline-derived CDR1 and CDR2 are SGHVS and FQNEAQ. With respect to this clone: Its antigen is still unknown.

This sequence originates from an adult with Crohn's disease. The sample comprised ileal tissue. The chain employs TRBV7-8 and TRBJ2-5; TRBD2 matches at 10 bases. The CDR3 region has the DNA TGTGCCAGCAGCTTAGAACGGCTAGCGGGAGAGGCCCTAAGGGAGACCCAGTACTTC. Protein: CASSLERLAGEALRETQYF.